This TCR beta chain was profiled in a study of cytomegalovirus exposure and HLA in healthy donors. Study outcomes and limitations: Many donors carried some public TCRs, although rarity characterized most TCR sequences. According to a later analysis, TCR clusters from the first cohort tended to co-occur in the 100 to 150 validation repertoires. Reportedly, cytomegalovirus status was diagnosed with high sensitivity and specificity.

This clone has a handful of counts. Its target is not known. Trimming at V came to 5 bases and at J to 6 bases, leaving 12 bases not matched to a gene. The CDR3 sequence is 15 residues long. Germline V gives CDR1 SGHTA, CDR2 FQGNSA. The assay was immunoSEQ multiplex PCR, and TCRdb's table has in-frame clones only and misses some. The sample has about 82,000 clones; approximately 93% are singletons. The rearrangement links TRBV7-2 to TRBJ2-7; 8 bases map to TRBD1. This TCR derives from a man aged 18 to 30 in good health and CMV-seronegative. Specimen: PBMCs. CDR3 in amino acids: CASSPNQGATLEQYF. For the CDR3, the DNA is TGTGCCAGCAGCCCGAACCAGGGGGCCACTCTCGAGCAGTACTTC.